This TCR beta chain appears in the sequencing data of a study of blood T cells in healthy people across ages. Study-level information: About one barcoded beta molecule was captured per two T cells (by template switching). The study, taken as a whole, reports: Investigators treated diversity estimates from one million T cells as underestimates. Greater diversity and more naive CD4+ cells were seen in long-lived donors than in aged donors.

Primers used in a second PCR of about 7 to 11 cycles were a sample-barcoded 5' primer and a J-beta primer mix. In TCRdb, the 5' RACE reads were re-called with MiXCR into one record per CDR3 protein. The data contain 270,000 or so distinct CDR3 sequences, roughly 26% of them seen just once; the ten biggest clones take up 29%. This clonotype has just a few counts. The antigen is undetermined. The origin of this receptor is a woman aged 70-85 years in good health. Specimen: blood.

CDR3 sequence reads: CSTWRANEQYF. In DNA form, the CDR3 reads TGCAGTACATGGAGGGCCAACGAGCAGTACTTC. The V call is TRBV20-1, the J call TRBJ2-7, with D perhaps TRBD2 (6 bases). The germline V and J ends were trimmed by 8 bases and 5 bases, with 13 bases remaining between them. The length of the CDR3 is 11 residues. The germline V gene encodes CDR1 DFQATT and CDR2 SNEGSKA (reference sequence).